These T cell receptor beta chains were read from a single sample in a study of radiotherapy plus CTLA-4 blockade in lung cancer. Sequencing used immunoSEQ multiplex PCR; TCRdb keeps in-frame clones, though not all of them. The profile shows tens of thousands of clones, about 72% of them singletons. Source: peripheral blood, taken from a patient treated with radiotherapy plus ipilimumab. These receptors were obtained from a human donor with non-small cell lung cancer who had stable disease on radiotherapy plus ipilimumab. The CDR3 runs from the conserved cysteine through the conserved F or W. The D gene is left open where the match is weak. Size is omitted from some rows. Given values are once, few, many or a class for expanded clones.

d_call: TRBD1
j_call: TRBJ1-1
clone_size: few
v_call: TRBV5-4
cdr3_nt: TGTGCCAGCAGGAAACCAGGGGGGCTTAACACTGAAGCTTTCTTT
cdr3_aa: CASRKPGGLNTEAFF

d_call: -
j_call: TRBJ1-6
clone_size: -
v_call: TRBV2
cdr3_nt: TGTGCCAGCAGTGAAAGCGGGGGTAGGTATTCACCCCTCCACTTT
cdr3_aa: CASSESGGRYSPLHF

d_call: -
j_call: TRBJ2-5
clone_size: -
v_call: TRBV18
cdr3_nt: TGTGCCAGCTCACTACCCGTCCACCAAGAGACCCAGTACTTC
cdr3_aa: CASSLPVHQETQYF

d_call: TRBD2
j_call: TRBJ2-3
clone_size: -
v_call: TRBV7-3
cdr3_nt: TGTGCCAGCAGCTTGCGGGGGGCCGCAGATACGCAGTATTTT
cdr3_aa: CASSLRGAADTQYF

d_call: -
j_call: TRBJ1-1
clone_size: -
v_call: TRBV5-4
cdr3_nt: TGTGCCAGCAGCGGAGCACAGGGACGTGAAAACACTGAAGCTTTCTTT
cdr3_aa: CASSGAQGRENTEAFF

d_call: -
j_call: TRBJ2-3
clone_size: -
v_call: TRBV5-1
cdr3_nt: TGCGCCAGCAGCCCTCAAGCGCTCACAGATACGCAGTATTTT
cdr3_aa: CASSPQALTDTQYF

d_call: -
j_call: TRBJ2-5
clone_size: -
v_call: TRBV9
cdr3_nt: TGTGCCAGCAGAAGGAGGCTCCAAGAGACCCAGTACTTC
cdr3_aa: CASRRRLQETQYF

d_call: -
j_call: TRBJ1-5
clone_size: few
v_call: TRBV5-1
cdr3_nt: TGCGCCAGCAGCTTAGGGGAGGGTCAGCCCCAGCATTTT
cdr3_aa: CASSLGEGQPQHF

d_call: -
j_call: TRBJ1-2
clone_size: few
v_call: TRBV10-1
cdr3_nt: TGCGCCAGCAGTGAAGACATAGACTATGGCTACACCTTC
cdr3_aa: CASSEDIDYGYTF

d_call: -
j_call: TRBJ1-1
clone_size: -
v_call: TRBV13
cdr3_nt: TGTGCCAGCAGCTTACGCGAAGGGGGGCGAGCTTTCTTT
cdr3_aa: CASSLREGGRAFF

d_call: -
j_call: TRBJ1-1
clone_size: -
v_call: TRBV7-7
cdr3_nt: TGTGCCAGCAGCTTGGACAGTTCCCCCGGGACTGAAGCTTTCTTT
cdr3_aa: CASSLDSSPGTEAFF

d_call: TRBD1
j_call: TRBJ2-7
clone_size: -
v_call: TRBV12-5
cdr3_nt: TGTGCTAGTGGTTCGACAGGGAAAAACGAGCAGTACTTC
cdr3_aa: CASGSTGKNEQYF

d_call: -
j_call: TRBJ1-1
clone_size: -
v_call: TRBV7-8
cdr3_nt: TGTGCCAGCAGCTTGCCAAGGAACACTGAAGCTTTCTTT
cdr3_aa: CASSLPRNTEAFF

d_call: -
j_call: TRBJ2-3
clone_size: -
v_call: TRBV25-1
cdr3_nt: TGTGCCAGCAGTGCCCAGGGGGGAGGCGGGGATACGCAGTATTTT
cdr3_aa: CASSAQGGGGDTQYF

d_call: TRBD1
j_call: TRBJ2-3
clone_size: -
v_call: TRBV28
cdr3_nt: TGTGCCAGCAGACTAGGGGGACAGGGAGCAGATACGCAGTATTTT
cdr3_aa: CASRLGGQGADTQYF